This T cell receptor beta chain comes out of a study of blood T cell repertoires in COVID-19. Profiled with immunoSEQ multiplex PCR; TCRdb holds only in-frame clones, not every one. The data contain some 150,000 clones, approximately 85% of them seen just once; the ten biggest clones take up 6.5% to 9.5%. Trimming stripped 2 bases from V and 3 bases from J, with 21 bases between. CDR1 is SGHKS, CDR2 YYEKEE, per germline (reference sequence). This CDR3 has 18 amino acids. Sample: peripheral blood. This chain links TRBV5-5 with TRBJ1-5, with a possible D match to TRBD1 (6 bases). This sequence was found in a woman aged 55-75 years with COVID-19, enrolled during active disease. In DNA form, the CDR3 reads TGTGCCAGCAGCTTCGGAGGGGGGGGTCCCCCAATCAATCAGCCCCAGCATTTT. It codes for CASSFGGGGPPINQPQHF. Complete variable domain (other parts from reference TRBV5-5 and TRBJ1-5): DAGVTQSPTHLIKTRGQQVTLRCSPISGHKSVSWYQQVLGQGPQFIFQYYEKEERGRGNFPDRFSARQFPNYSSELNVNALLLGDSALYLCASSFGGGGPPINQPQHFGDGTRLSIL.